This TCR beta chain emerged from a study of PD-L1 blockade in urothelial cancer. The wider study: Blood was subjected to analysis at 3 weeks (second dose) and 6 weeks following treatment start. Blood samples had a median of 141,255 T cells, 75,000 or so unique TCRs, and clonality roughly 0.08.

For this clone: No antigen is known for it.

This CDR3 spans 16 amino acids. Germline CDR1 GTSNPN, CDR2 SVGIG (reference sequence). Trimming cost V 3 bases and J 4 bases; bases outside gene matches: 9. The authors spiked synthetic TCR analog templates into each PCR. Data came from immunoSEQ multiplex PCR; TCRdb stores just in-frame clones and leaves some out. The sample records fewer than 50,000 clones, 80% to 95% being singletons. Study-wide points: Below-median blood TCR clonality before treatment forecast better survival.

The material sequenced was PBMCs, taken around atezolizumab (anti-PD-L1) treatment. The source of this sequence is a man in his 70s with urothelial cancer. The rearrangement links TRBV30 to TRBJ2-1, with TRBD2 identical over 10 bases. The CDR3: CAWRGAASGSYNEQFF. CDR3 coding DNA: TGTGCCTGGAGGGGCGCCGCTAGCGGGAGTTACAATGAGCAGTTCTTC.